This TCR beta chain was identified during a study of cytomegalovirus exposure and HLA in healthy donors. About the study: In terms of ancestry, the Caucasian-associated cluster contained roughly four fifths of the approximately 420 genotyped donors. General study findings and limits: The study recorded 160 or so TCR beta chains that were cytomegalovirus-associated. Later on, an analysis tied 15,000 to 20,000 TCR beta sequences to HLA alleles at 0.05 false discovery rate.

V was pared by 3 bases and J by 0 bases, with 9 bases between. The CDR3 runs to 15 residues. CDR1 and CDR2 (germline): LNHDA, SQIVND (reference sequence). Primers included in the PCR were 60 Vbeta and 13 Jbeta primers. Per the original methods: Roughly 11 million shared chains were among around 80 million unique TCR beta chains counted in a later analysis. The table came from immunoSEQ multiplex PCR; TCRdb's copy has only in-frame clones and leaves some out. V, J and clone size reflect that table, while D and trimming were determined from the DNA. Counted here are more than 95,000 clones, 10% occurring once; the ten biggest clones make up 5.5% to 7.5%. For this clone: Its matching antigen is unknown.

The specimen sequenced was PBMCs. V usage is TRBV19 and J usage is TRBJ1-5, with D hard to call. This sequence was found in a man aged 40-50 years in good health and CMV-seropositive. CDR3: CASSMWEDSNQPQHF. The DNA for the CDR3 is TGTGCCAGTAGTATGTGGGAGGATAGCAATCAGCCCCAGCATTTT.